The next 6 T cell receptor beta chains were all read from a single sample in a study of T cells in Graves' hyperthyroidism and ophthalmopathy (dated 2019 in TCRdb). The library was prepared using multiplex PCR. The sequencer listed for this sample is Illumina HiSeq 2000. The TCR beta CDR3 regions were amplified from the RNA transcripts. The TCR CDR3 was subjected to a first round of RT-PCR using the HTBI primer set and the Qiagen OneStep RT-PCR kit. Starting from the raw public reads, TCRdb applied fastp trimming at Q25, assembled clones with MiXCR and retained in-frame beta chains. Rows are unified per CDR3 protein, each entry keeping the most common DNA and genes. This sample gives 540,000 or so distinct CDR3 sequences in total; 15% to 19% of them show up just once. The ten largest clonotypes hold around 7.5% of the sample. The source material was blood. These receptors originate from a woman aged 30 to 39 with Graves' hyperthyroidism.

The table lists this clonotype with a few counts. The rearrangement links TRBV7-2 to TRBJ1-6; no firm D call. The ends were cut back, 4 bases at V and 3 bases at J, with 7 bases in the middle. In germline, CDR1 is SGHTA, CDR2 FQGNSA. This CDR3 region has 14 residues. The CDR3 sequence is CASSSTSYNSPLHF. As DNA, the CDR3 is TGTGCCAGCAGCTCCACGAGCTATAATTCACCCCTCCACTTT.

This clonotype has a count of ten or more. The chain carries TRBV27 and TRBJ1-1, with D possibly matching TRBD1 (5 bases). Trimming left V 2 bases short and J 6 bases short, with 13 bases between. This CDR3 has 14 residues. The germline V gene has CDR1 MNHEY and CDR2 SMNVEV (reference sequence). The DNA of the CDR3 is TGTGCCAGCAGTTTAACCCAGGGAGGCCCTGAAGCTTTCTTT. Its translation is CASSLTQGGPEAFF.

This clonotype was detected ten times or more. V and J are TRBV28 and TRBJ2-7; 7 bases are a match to TRBD1. The V gene's germline CDR1 is MDHEN and CDR2 SYDVKM. After removal of 4 bases from V and 2 bases from J, the junction contained 11 bases not matched to a gene. CDR3 size: 16 residues. CDR3 protein: CASSSTPWDSTYEQYF. The CDR3, as DNA: TGTGCCAGCAGTTCTACCCCTTGGGACAGCACCTACGAGCAGTACTTC. Supplemented by reference TRBV28 and TRBJ2-7, the full variable domain reads DVKVTQSSRYLVKRTGEKVFLECVQDMDHENMFWYRQDPGLGLRLIYFSYDVKMKEKGDIPEGYSVSREKKERFSLILESASTNQTSMYLCASSSTPWDSTYEQYFGPGTRLTVT.

This chain links TRBV28 with TRBJ1-2; maybe TRBD1 (5 bases). The CDR3 runs to 14 residues. Germline loops: CDR1 MDHEN, CDR2 SYDVKM. V was trimmed by 8 bases and J by 4 bases, leaving 17 bases between them. CDR3 in amino acids: CASSRGLISYGYTF. The DNA of the CDR3 is TGTGCCAGCTCGAGGGGCTTAATCAGCTATGGCTACACCTTC.

This clonotype was seen at least ten times. The chain combines TRBV20-1 with TRBJ2-3; no firm D call. Germline loops: CDR1 DFQATT, CDR2 SNEGSKA (reference sequence). Trimming cost V 5 bases and J 0 bases, with 12 bases left between them. CDR3 size: 14 residues. The chain's CDR3 is CSALSPRSTDTQYF. In nucleotides, the CDR3 is TGCAGTGCTCTCAGCCCCCGAAGCACAGATACGCAGTATTTT.

There are many counts of this clonotype. The chain uses TRBV12-5 and TRBJ2-1; 7 nucleotides match TRBD2. The germline gives CDR1 LGHNT, CDR2 FRNRAP. The CDR3 contains 13 residues. Trimming cost V 5 bases and J 10 bases; bases outside gene matches: 8. The CDR3 DNA sequence: TGTGCTAGTGGTAACTCCGGGGGAGGGGAGCAGTTCTTC. This codes for CASGNSGGGEQFF.